What follows is one T cell receptor (beta chain) and its context. Those patients picked for sequencing had displayed CD8+CD57+ cell expansion on flow cytometry. The patients all had a severe acquired aplastic anemia diagnosis. Patients were therapy-naive when their blood was sampled. Researchers used genomic DNA as the template to profile TCR beta VDJ and CDR3. One entry per CDR3 protein, called by TCRdb with MiXCR from the reads. This table has roughly 240,000 distinct CDR3 sequences, around 45% appearing once. This entry comes from a study of CD8+CD57+ T cells in acquired aplastic anemia. Germline values: CDR1 DFQATT, CDR2 SNEGSKA (reference sequence). The CDR3 loop spans 15 amino acids. Trimming cost V 2 bases and J 1 base; bases outside gene matches: 5.

The chain has TRBV20-1 and TRBJ1-1; TRBD1 agrees at 9 bases. The specimen sequenced was sorted CD4+, CD8+, or CD8+CD57+ T cells (not recorded which) from PBMCs. The TCR comes from a human donor with aplastic anemia. The CDR3 is CSARKTGGANTEAFF. The CDR3 nucleotides read TGCAGTGCTAGAAAGACAGGGGGGGCGAACACTGAAGCTTTCTTT.